This T cell receptor (beta chain) was profiled in a study of T cell responses to AZD1222 COVID-19 vaccine. Looking at the study overall: Investigators merged groups given second doses at roughly 4 or roughly 12 weeks. Study conclusions and caveats: Only a handful of AZD1222 recipients, more than 5 in all, had baseline seropositivity. The repertoires were collected only after the peak T cell response.

Comment on this clone: What it recognizes is unknown.

Produced via immunoSEQ multiplex PCR; TCRdb's table is partial and in-frame only. This table has 100,000 to 140,000 clones, under 95% appearing once. The source is an adult in good health. Material: peripheral blood, obtained on day 0 of AZD1222 vaccination.

The CDR3 reads CAWQGMRGYTF. The CDR3 DNA reads as TGTGCCTGGCAGGGGATGCGAGGCTACACCTTC. The chain has TRBV30 and TRBJ1-2; a possible D gene is TRBD1 (6 bases). Trimming removed 5 bases at V and 8 bases at J, with 12 bases between. Germline CDR1 and CDR2: GTSNPN and SVGIG (reference sequence). This CDR3 has 11 residues.